This entry describes one T cell receptor (beta chain). This clonotype was recorded a few times. The specificity of this receptor is unknown. No clone much larger than this one lies a single base away; base qualities are absent. Library preparation was by multiplex PCR. TCRdb lists the instrument as Illumina HiSeq 4000. iRepertoire HTBI primers and Arm-PCR amplification of CDR3 regions were used to construct TCR beta libraries. PCR products were gel purified before sequencing. On the authors' methods: A total of some 65 TRBV and some 13 TRBJ segments were identified across samples and were used for gene usage analysis of CDR3 amino acid clonotypes. COPE and FqMerger were used to merge the filtered high-quality paired reads into contigs. BLAST was used to align contigs to IMGT TRBV, TRBD and TRBJ reference genes, with CDR3 defined following IMGT. Any clonotype with a frequency above 0.1% was counted as a highly expanded clone. Shannon entropy was used to measure repertoire diversity, and the Gini coefficient was used to measure V-J evenness. A clonotype found in more than one individual was treated as public. TCRdb trimmed the raw reads at Q25, called clones with MiXCR and kept productive beta chains. Records with the same CDR3 protein are collapsed into one entry carrying the most frequent genes and DNA. V and J calls and clone size were set by TCRdb, not the authors. The sample table records about 460,000 distinct CDR3 sequences; less than 15% of these occur just once. The ten largest make up roughly a sixth of the sample.

This specimen's time point label, per the study, means: newly diagnosed GD, antithyroid drugs for less than 3 months. For both TCR sequencing and RNA sequencing, RNA was extracted from PBMCs in TRIzol. Graves' disease was diagnosed according to American Thyroid Association guidelines. Patients for the study were recruited at an endocrinology department in Xi'an, China. From each patient, nine milliliters of peripheral blood was collected into an EDTA anticoagulant tube. Ficoll Paque Plus density gradient separation was used to isolate PBMCs, and no further T cell sorting was performed. An Agilent 2100 Bioanalyzer and agarose gel were used to check RNA quality, while a NanoDrop 2000 measured RNA concentration. The data belong to a study of regulatory T cells in long-lasting Graves disease (dated by TCRdb to about 2021). About the investigation overall: In the newly diagnosed Graves' disease group, patients had been taking antithyroid drugs for less than 3 months. This study used TCR sequencing and RNA sequencing of peripheral blood to compare persistent Graves' disease patients against newly diagnosed Graves' disease patients. The study was registered as a clinical trial and conducted in China. TCR sequencing covered some 13 persistent and approximately 20 newly diagnosed Graves' disease patients, about 35 samples in total. The investigation overall reported the following: Preferential use of TRBV28, TRBJ1-2 and TRBJ2-5 was observed in persistent disease, whereas TRBV20-1 and TRBJ2-1 were favored in newly diagnosed disease. Persistent Graves' disease patients showed lower TCR Shannon entropy and fewer highly expanded clones than newly diagnosed patients, suggesting clonal expansion. Sequencing and analysis were restricted to the TCR beta chain. Persistent patients shared more public clonotypes among themselves (2,741) than newly diagnosed patients did (about 1,000). Only peripheral blood was studied, because thyroid tissue, the primary lesion, was inaccessible. The authors acknowledged the small sample size as a limitation that may reduce accuracy.

V sheds 5 bases and J sheds 8 bases, leaving 15 bases between their ends. The CDR3 measures 14 amino acids from cysteine to phenylalanine. The sequence is cut down to CDR3 DNA, 42 bases in frame from base 1. The germline V gene supplies CDR1 SGHTA and CDR2 FQGNSA. This sample was also put to use in a study of T cells in Graves' hyperthyroidism and ophthalmopathy. As that second study puts it: A patient counted as having stable Graves' hyperthyroidism if no progression to ophthalmopathy occurred over 18 months of follow-up. The hyperthyroidism patients were between 18 and 65 years old and newly diagnosed, with a disease duration of less than 2 months. Any patient with an uncontrolled infection, another autoimmune disease, pregnancy or lactation was excluded. Diagnoses were established on the basis of clinical symptoms, serum thyroxine and TRAb, thyroid ultrasound, and orbital computed tomography. A first-round RT-PCR of the TCR CDR3 used the HTBI primer set with the Qiagen OneStep RT-PCR kit. Most expanded thyroid clonotypes (frequency above 0.001) were also detected in blood, suggesting blood repertoires may reflect thyroid immune responses. A 13 V-J signature model separated ophthalmopathy from stable hyperthyroidism, with just over 85% sensitivity and 81.08% specificity in cross-validation and 80%/75% in testing. During validation, the model predicted progression to ophthalmopathy a median of around six months ahead of onset, with around 71% sensitivity and 72.22% specificity. TCR V-J signatures able to tell the groups apart were searched for in a discovery cohort of 90 to 100 patients, of whom roughly 42 had Graves' ophthalmopathy and more than 55 had stable Graves' hyperthyroidism. Prospective prediction of ophthalmopathy was tested in an independent validation cohort of fewer than 20 hyperthyroidism patients and 15 to 17 patients who later progressed to ophthalmopathy. The approximately 97 discovery patients were randomly divided into training and test sets at a 7:3 ratio. In six Graves' hyperthyroidism patients, the study also compared T-cell repertoires from thyroid tissue with T-cell repertoires from blood. After sampling, hyperthyroidism patients received methimazole starting at 30 mg daily, and ophthalmopathy patients received high-dose intravenous methylprednisolone. A second multiplex PCR round built the libraries, followed by size selection and purification. The libraries were sequenced on an Illumina HiSeq2000 using paired-end 100 bp reads. Raw data were processed with SOAPnuke, discarding reads with adapters, uncalled bases, mean Phred below 15, or no exact constant-primer or identifier match. COPE v1.2.5 was used to merge the high-quality paired reads, and each unique nucleotide sequence was defined as a clonotype. MiTCR v1.1 was used to align the clonotypes against IMGT TRBV, TRBD and TRBJ reference segments. Only V-J combinations with frequency above 0.0001, covering about 99% of repertoires, were analysed. A TCS score was defined as the ratio between F50 (clonal expansion) and ExV (chaos), using BLOSUM62-based TCRdist between CDR3 peptides within each V-J. Welch's t-statistics and random forest reduced 500 to 650 V-J features to 10 to 15, which were used in a naive Bayes classifier (R e1071). No statistical method was used to set the sample size in advance, and investigators knew the group allocation. TCR Vbeta CDR3 sequencing of 130 to 150 peripheral blood samples (43 ophthalmopathy, some 75 hyperthyroidism and roughly 17 progressor patients) is reported in the paper.

In this chain, TRBV7-2 is recombined with TRBJ1-4; no confident D gene assignment can be made. The sequence was obtained from a woman in her forties or fifties with Graves disease. Donor details come from another sample of the same person, matched by shared clones. The specimen comprised peripheral blood mononuclear cells (PBMCs), sampled at new diagnosis, from a patient treated with antithyroid drugs. The CDR3 has the sequence CASSRRLSREKLFF. Read as DNA, the sequence is TGTGCCAGCAGCCGACGATTGAGCCGGGAAAAACTGTTTTTT.